This T cell receptor (beta chain) was captured by sequencing in a study of identical twins. There are many counts of this clonotype. Antigen specificity is unknown. Broader study findings: The abundant beta clonotypes from cord blood had fewer insertions, and memory repertoires had none of this.

Unique molecular identifiers were present on the cDNA, which also gained a universal primer site by template switching. TCRdb ran MiXCR on the 5' RACE reads and lists one entry per CDR3 protein. The profile shows roughly 700,000 distinct CDR3 sequences, less than 10% of them singletons. The V end lost 3 bases, the J end lost 1 base, and 7 bases lay between the germline ends. This CDR3 has 13 amino acids. The V gene's germline CDR1 is SQVTM and CDR2 ANQGSEA. These data were also filed under a second study, of yellow fever vaccine responses in identical twins.

The chain uses TRBV29-1 and TRBJ2-1; D perhaps matches TRBD1 (5 bases). Sequencing input: PBMCs. This clonotype originated in a young woman in good health. The CDR3 sequence is CSVDQGSYNEQFF. CDR3 coding DNA: TGCAGCGTTGACCAGGGATCCTACAATGAGCAGTTCTTC.